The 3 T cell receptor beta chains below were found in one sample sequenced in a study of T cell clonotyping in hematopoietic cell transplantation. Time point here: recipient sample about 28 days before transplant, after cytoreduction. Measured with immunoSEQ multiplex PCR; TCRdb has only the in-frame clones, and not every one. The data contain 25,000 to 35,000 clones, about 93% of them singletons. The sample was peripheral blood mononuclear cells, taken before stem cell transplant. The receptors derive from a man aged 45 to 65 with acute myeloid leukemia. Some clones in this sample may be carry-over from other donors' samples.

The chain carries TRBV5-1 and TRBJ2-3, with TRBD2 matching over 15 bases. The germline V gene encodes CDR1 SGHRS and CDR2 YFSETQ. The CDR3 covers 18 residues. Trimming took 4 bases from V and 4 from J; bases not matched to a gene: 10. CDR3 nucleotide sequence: TGCGCCAGCAGCCTACGGACTAGCGGGGGGGCCAGGGCAGATACGCAGTATTTT. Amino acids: CASSLRTSGGARADTQYF.

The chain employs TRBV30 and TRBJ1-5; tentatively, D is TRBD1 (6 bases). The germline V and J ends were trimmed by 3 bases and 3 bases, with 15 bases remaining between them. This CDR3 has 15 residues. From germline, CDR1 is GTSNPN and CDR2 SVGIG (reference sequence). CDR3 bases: TGTGCCTGGAGCGCCGCCTCAGGGGCCAATCAGCCCCAGCATTTT. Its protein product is CAWSAASGANQPQHF.

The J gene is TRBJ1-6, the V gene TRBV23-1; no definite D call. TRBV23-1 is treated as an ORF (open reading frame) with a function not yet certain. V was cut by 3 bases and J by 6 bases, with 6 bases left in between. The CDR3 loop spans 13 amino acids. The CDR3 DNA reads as TGCGCCAGCAGTCACGCCGTTAATTCACCCCTCCACTTT. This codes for CASSHAVNSPLHF.